A selection of T cell receptor beta chains follows, all from one sample in a study of cytomegalovirus exposure and HLA in healthy donors. Repertoires were generated with immunoSEQ multiplex PCR, while TCRdb's copy carries only in-frame clones and drops some. Altogether more than 100,000 clones are present, around 86% being singletons, with the ten largest covering roughly 8%. Source material: PBMCs. The receptors were sampled from a woman aged 50 to 60 in good health and CMV-seropositive. CDR3s include the opening cysteine and the closing phenylalanine or tryptophan. D genes are given only for firm matches. Some rows mark clone size as missing; the rest say once, few, many or name a class of expanded clone.

V: TRBV2
D: -
J: TRBJ2-1
size: once
DNA: TGTGCCAGCAGTGGGACTATCCAGGATGAGCAGTTCTTC
CDR3: CASSGTIQDEQFF

V: TRBV28
D: TRBD2
J: TRBJ2-3
size: -
DNA: TGTGCCAGCAGTTTAAAGTCGGGGGGGGCAGATACGCAGTATTTT
CDR3: CASSLKSGGADTQYF

V: TRBV7-9
D: -
J: TRBJ1-6
size: -
DNA: TGTGCCAGCAGCTCCACGACAGCATATAATTCACCCCTCCACTTT
CDR3: CASSSTTAYNSPLHF

V: TRBV2
D: TRBD2
J: TRBJ2-1
size: -
DNA: TGTGCCAGCAATGGGGCCCCGGGACTAGTCGGAGCAACTTACAATGAGCAGTTCTTC
CDR3: CASNGAPGLVGATYNEQFF

V: TRBV7-9
D: TRBD1
J: TRBJ1-5
size: -
DNA: TGTGCCAGCAGCTTAGCCCGGGACAGGGAAAATCAGCCCCAGCATTTT
CDR3: CASSLARDRENQPQHF

V: TRBV19
D: TRBD1
J: TRBJ1-1
size: once
DNA: TGTGCCAGTAGTACACGGGACAGGGGGCGACTCACTGAAGCTTTCTTT
CDR3: CASSTRDRGRLTEAFF

V: TRBV27
D: -
J: TRBJ2-5
size: -
DNA: TGTGCCAGCAGTTTGTCCGGGTCTAGAGAGACCCAGTACTTC
CDR3: CASSLSGSRETQYF

V: TRBV5-1
D: -
J: TRBJ2-3
size: -
DNA: TGCGCCAGCAGCTTGGTCAGCGGTAGCACAGATACGCAGTATTTT
CDR3: CASSLVSGSTDTQYF

V: TRBV29-1
D: TRBD1
J: TRBJ1-2
size: few
DNA: TGCAGCGTTGAAGGAACCGGGACAGGGAGGTATGGCTACACCTTC
CDR3: CSVEGTGTGRYGYTF

V: TRBV4-1
D: -
J: TRBJ1-2
size: -
DNA: TGCGCCAGCAGCCAAGGCAAAGGACAATTTCATGGCTACACCTTC
CDR3: CASSQGKGQFHGYTF

V: TRBV7-2
D: -
J: TRBJ1-4
size: few
DNA: TGTGCCAGCAGCTTACAGGGTGAAAAACTGTTTTTT
CDR3: CASSLQGEKLFF

V: TRBV19
D: -
J: TRBJ2-1
size: -
DNA: TGTGCCAGTACCGGGACTTCAAGTAGGTACGCGAATGAGCAGTTCTTC
CDR3: CASTGTSSRYANEQFF

V: TRBV5-8
D: -
J: TRBJ2-1
size: -
DNA: TGTGCCAGCAGCTTGGCCAAAGGAATCCCGAGGACCTACAATGAGCAGTTCTTC
CDR3: CASSLAKGIPRTYNEQFF

V: TRBV2
D: -
J: TRBJ1-6
size: -
DNA: TGTGCCAGCACGGCACCCGGCTACAGCTCCTATAATTCACCCCTCCACTTT
CDR3: CASTAPGYSSYNSPLHF

V: TRBV5-1
D: -
J: TRBJ1-1
size: -
DNA: TGCGCCAGCAGCCACTCGAGACAGAACACTGAAGCTTTCTTT
CDR3: CASSHSRQNTEAFF

V: TRBV18
D: TRBD2
J: TRBJ2-1
size: -
DNA: TGTGCCAGCTCACCATGGGGGGGGATTGAGCAGTTCTTC
CDR3: CASSPWGGIEQFF

V: TRBV6-6
D: TRBD1
J: TRBJ1-1
size: few
DNA: TGTGCCAGCAGTGATACAGGGGTAGACACTGAAGCTTTCTTT
CDR3: CASSDTGVDTEAFF

V: TRBV15
D: TRBD1
J: TRBJ2-7
size: -
DNA: TGTGCCACCAGCAGGTCGGGACAGGAACCCTACGAGCAGTACTTC
CDR3: CATSRSGQEPYEQYF

V: TRBV19
D: -
J: TRBJ2-7
size: -
DNA: TGTGCCAGTAGTCTACGACTAAGCGGACCCTACGAGCAGTACTTC
CDR3: CASSLRLSGPYEQYF

V: TRBV6-5
D: TRBD1
J: TRBJ2-7
size: -
DNA: TGTGCCAGCAGCAGACAGGGGGTCTACGAGCAGTACTTC
CDR3: CASSRQGVYEQYF

V: TRBV10-3
D: TRBD1
J: TRBJ2-7
size: -
DNA: TGTGCCATCAGTGAGTCGGCGGACAGGGGACGCAGCGAGCAGTACTTC
CDR3: CAISESADRGRSEQYF

V: TRBV11-1
D: TRBD2
J: TRBJ2-1
size: -
DNA: TGTGCCAGCAGCCAAACTAGCGGGGGGGCGAACAATGAGCAGTTCTTC
CDR3: CASSQTSGGANNEQFF

V: TRBV7-3
D: -
J: TRBJ2-2
size: -
DNA: TGTGCCAGCAGCTTAGTTGGAGGGAGCACCGGGGAGCTGTTTTTT
CDR3: CASSLVGGSTGELFF

V: TRBV29-1
D: TRBD1
J: TRBJ2-1
size: -
DNA: TGCAGCGTTGGAACCGGGACAGGGCGGAATGAGCAGTTCTTC
CDR3: CSVGTGTGRNEQFF

V: TRBV28
D: -
J: TRBJ1-2
size: -
DNA: TGTGCCAGCAGCTGGTTAGACTATGGCTACACCTTC
CDR3: CASSWLDYGYTF

V: TRBV2
D: TRBD2
J: TRBJ2-1
size: -
DNA: TGTGCCAGCAATGGACTAGTCGGCGGTGAGCAGTTCTTC
CDR3: CASNGLVGGEQFF

V: TRBV25-1
D: TRBD1
J: TRBJ1-1
size: -
DNA: TGTGCCAGCAGTGAGGGACAGGGGAACACTGAAGCTTTCTTT
CDR3: CASSEGQGNTEAFF